The next 19 T cell receptor beta chains were all read from a single sample in a study of immune cell composition in non-small cell lung cancer. Assay used: immunoSEQ multiplex PCR; TCRdb lists only in-frame clones, some missing. The repertoire has about 14,000 clones, around 75% of them found once; the top ten carry roughly 13%. Sequencing was done on a sample of lung tumor tissue. These receptor sequences come from a human donor with non-small cell lung cancer.

The rearrangement joins TRBV7-2 to TRBJ1-1; tentatively, D is TRBD1 (5 bases). The CDR3 is 14 residues long. V gave up 5 bases and J gave up 2 bases, with 12 bases separating them. Germline CDR1 is SGHTA and CDR2 is FQGNSA. The CDR3 loop reads CASSPYDSNTEAFF. The CDR3 DNA follows: TGTGCCAGCAGCCCATACGACAGTAACACTGAAGCTTTCTTT. The full variable domain, completed using reference TRBV7-2 and TRBJ1-1, is GAGVSQSPSNKVTEKGKDVELRCDPISGHTALYWYRQSLGQGLEFLIYFQGNSAPDKSGLPSDRFSAERTGGSVSTLTIQRTQQEDSAVYLCASSPYDSNTEAFFGQGTRLTVV.

The chain uses TRBV18 and TRBJ1-1; TRBD1 matches 8 bases. Trimming removed 5 bases from V and 1 base from J; junction bases left unmatched: 6. There are 15 residues in the CDR3. Germline CDR1 KGHSH, CDR2 LQKENI. The CDR3 DNA reads TGTGCCAGCTCATCACGGACAGGGAGGAACACTGAAGCTTTCTTT. Its translation is CASSSRTGRNTEAFF.

V usage is TRBV14 and J usage is TRBJ2-7; 7 bases match TRBD1. This CDR3 has 15 amino acids. Germline loops: CDR1 SGHDN, CDR2 FVKESK. Trimming removed 1 base from V and 2 bases from J; junction bases left unmatched: 5. The CDR3 DNA is TGTGCCAGCAGCCAAGCAGGGACAGTTGCCTACGAGCAGTACTTC. Its protein product is CASSQAGTVAYEQYF. The variable domain in full, completed from reference TRBV14 and TRBJ2-7, reads EAGVTQFPSHSVIEKGQTVTLRCDPISGHDNLYWYRRVMGKEIKFLLHFVKESKQDESGMPNNRFLAERTGGTYSTLKVQPAELEDSGVYFCASSQAGTVAYEQYFGPGTRLTVT.

The chain joins TRBV7-9 to TRBJ1-2; 8 bases are shared with TRBD1. The CDR3 totals 14 residues. Germline CDR1 reads SEHNR; CDR2 reads FQNEAQ (reference sequence). V was pared by 5 bases and J by 2 bases, with 4 bases of the junction left unmatched. CDR3: CASSRDRGNYGYTF. The CDR3 DNA reads TGTGCCAGCAGCAGAGACAGGGGAAACTATGGCTACACCTTC.

This clone occurred a few times. The chain links TRBV6-1 to TRBJ1-2, with 8 nucleotides matching TRBD1. From germline, CDR1 is MNHNS and CDR2 SASEGT. Trimming removed 4 bases from V and 4 bases from J; junction bases left unmatched: 5. The CDR3 extends over 14 amino acids. CDR3 amino acids: CASSGTGRIYGYTF. The CDR3 DNA reads TGTGCCAGCAGTGGGACAGGGAGGATCTATGGCTACACCTTC.

This clone was counted between two and nine times. The chain is built from TRBV10-3 and TRBJ1-2; D not resolved. Germline-derived CDR1 and CDR2 are ENHRY and SYGVKD. The CDR3 has 13 residues. Trimming shortened V by 6 bases and J by 4 bases, and 12 bases separated the two germline ends. The CDR3 loop is CAIRAALGYGYTF. In DNA form, the CDR3 reads TGTGCCATCAGAGCGGCGTTGGGCTATGGCTACACCTTC.

The V call is TRBV19, the J call TRBJ1-1; the match to TRBD1 covers 9 bases. In germline, CDR1 is LNHDA, CDR2 SQIVND (reference sequence). V lost 4 bases, J lost 5 bases, and 5 bases stayed unmatched. The CDR3 covers 14 residues. The CDR3: CASSRDRAVTEAFF. The CDR3 DNA follows: TGTGCCAGTAGTAGGGACAGGGCGGTGACTGAAGCTTTCTTT.

The rearrangement uses TRBV6-6 and TRBJ1-1, with unresolved D. Germline V CDR1 and CDR2: MNHNY, SVGAGI (reference sequence). This CDR3 contains 11 residues. V was trimmed by 11 bases and J by 5 bases, leaving 12 bases between them. Here the CDR3 DNA reads TGTGCCCACCGTTCCCGGACTGAAGCTTTCTTT. Protein product: CAHRSRTEAFF.

The gene calls are TRBV27 and TRBJ2-6; D call uncertain. Germline V gene lookup returns CDR1 MNHEY and CDR2 SMNVEV (reference sequence). V was pared by 5 bases and J by 1 base, with 3 bases between. The CDR3 extends over 13 amino acids. The CDR3 sequence is CASSPSGANVLTF. For the CDR3, the DNA is TGTGCCAGCAGTCCGTCTGGGGCCAACGTCCTGACTTTC.

The V and J genes are TRBV6-5 and TRBJ2-1; TRBD1 matches at 7 bases. The germline gives CDR1 MNHEY, CDR2 SVGAGI. V was pared by 1 base and J by 10 bases, with 4 bases of the junction left unmatched. This CDR3 is 13 amino acids long. The CDR3 reads CASSYYRGSEQFF. The DNA of the CDR3 is TGTGCCAGCAGTTACTACAGGGGTTCCGAGCAGTTCTTC.

This chain links TRBV20-1 with TRBJ1-1; a possible D gene is TRBD1 (5 bases). The germline V gene has CDR1 DFQATT and CDR2 SNEGSKA (reference sequence). V was clipped by 4 bases and J by 9 bases, with 9 bases between them. The CDR3 has 10 residues. CDR3 sequence (DNA): TGCAGTGCTAATCGACAGAAAGCTTTCTTT. Its translation is CSANRQKAFF.

This sequence joins TRBV5-5 and TRBJ1-6; no clear D gene. The CDR3 consists of 12 residues. The V gene's germline CDR1 is SGHKS and CDR2 YYEKEE (reference sequence). V dropped 0 bases and J dropped 16 bases, with 11 bases sitting between them. The CDR3 DNA follows: TGTGCCAGCAGCTTGGGCGGGCGGTTTCTCCACTTT. Its protein product is CASSLGGRFLHF. Full variable domain (remainder filled in from reference TRBV5-5 and TRBJ1-6): DAGVTQSPTHLIKTRGQQVTLRCSPISGHKSVSWYQQVLGQGPQFIFQYYEKEERGRGNFPDRFSARQFPNYSSELNVNALLLGDSALYLCASSLGGRFLHFGNGTRLTVT.

The CDR3, as DNA: TGTGCCAGCAGCTCAACAGGGGTCCTCACAGATACGCAGTATTTT. It translates to CASSSTGVLTDTQYF. The chain recombines TRBV7-3 with TRBJ2-3, with 7 bases that match TRBD1. V lost 4 bases to trimming and J lost 2 bases; unmatched junction nucleotides: 6. Germline-derived CDR1 and CDR2 are SGHTA and FQGTGA. The CDR3 extends over 15 amino acids.

This chain joins TRBV7-3 and TRBJ2-6; TRBD2 agrees at 7 bases. Trimming cost V 1 base and J 2 bases; bases outside gene matches: 2. The CDR3 is 16 amino acids. CDR1 is SGHTA and CDR2 is FQGTGA in the germline V gene. The DNA of the CDR3 is TGTGCCAGCAGCTTAAGGGGGGGTACTGGGGCCAACGTCCTGACTTTC. Protein: CASSLRGGTGANVLTF.

The chain couples TRBV5-1 to TRBJ1-4; D unresolved. The V gene's germline CDR1 is SGHRS and CDR2 YFSETQ. V shed 1 base and J shed 4 bases, with 8 bases lying between them. The CDR3 spans 14 residues. The CDR3: CASSLNSFNEKLFF. The DNA for the CDR3 is TGCGCCAGCAGCTTGAACAGTTTTAATGAAAAACTGTTTTTT.

Only one count was recorded for this clone. This chain links TRBV5-1 with TRBJ2-6; TRBD2 matches 10 bases. V was pared by 5 bases and J by 4 bases, with 12 bases of the junction left unmatched. The germline gives CDR1 SGHRS, CDR2 YFSETQ. This CDR3 is built from 18 residues. CDR3 coding DNA: TGCGCCAGCAGAATCCAAGCTAGCGGGGGAACAGGGGCCAACGTCCTGACTTTC. Translation: CASRIQASGGTGANVLTF.

V gene TRBV5-1 combines with J gene TRBJ1-2; a possible D gene is TRBD1 (5 bases). CDR3 length: 14 residues. The V gene's germline CDR1 is SGHRS and CDR2 YFSETQ. Trimming left V 3 bases short and J 2 bases short, with 11 bases between. DNA of the CDR3: TGCGCCAGCAGCTCCCCGGACAACAACTATGGCTACACCTTC. It translates to CASSSPDNNYGYTF.

The chain uses TRBV7-6 and TRBJ2-5, with D hard to call. Germline V gene lookup returns CDR1 SGHVS and CDR2 FNYEAQ. V gave up 2 bases and J gave up 5 bases, with 12 bases separating them. The CDR3 has 14 residues. The CDR3 coding sequence is TGTGCCAGCAGCTTATTTGTGGAGTCGGAGACCCAGTACTTC. Translating it yields CASSLFVESETQYF. Combining the CDR3 with reference TRBV7-6 and TRBJ2-5 gives the whole variable domain GAGVSQSPRYKVTKRGQDVALRCDPISGHVSLYWYRQALGQGPEFLTYFNYEAQQDKSGLPNDRFSAERPEGSISTLTIQRTEQRDSAMYRCASSLFVESETQYFGPGTRLLVL.

V and J are TRBV9 and TRBJ1-2, with TRBD1 as a possible D gene (5 bases). Trimming left V 4 bases short and J 7 bases short, with 14 bases between. This CDR3 has 13 residues. Per the germline V gene, CDR1 is SGDLS and CDR2 is YYNGEE. CDR3 region: CASSSELGGGYTF. CDR3 DNA: TGTGCCAGCAGCTCCGAATTGGGGGGTGGCTACACCTTC.